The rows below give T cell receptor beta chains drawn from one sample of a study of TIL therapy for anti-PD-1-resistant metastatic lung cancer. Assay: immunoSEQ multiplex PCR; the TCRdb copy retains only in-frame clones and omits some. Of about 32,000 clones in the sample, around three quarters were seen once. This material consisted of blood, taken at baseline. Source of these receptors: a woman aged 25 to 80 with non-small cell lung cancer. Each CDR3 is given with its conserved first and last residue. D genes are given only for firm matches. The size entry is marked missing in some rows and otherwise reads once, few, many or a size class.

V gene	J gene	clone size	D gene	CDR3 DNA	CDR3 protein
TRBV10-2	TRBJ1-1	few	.	TGCGCCACCTCCAGGGGCGGCACTGAAGCTTTCTTT	CATSRGGTEAFF
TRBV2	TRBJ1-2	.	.	TGTGCCAGCAGTGACGAGAGCTTGAGTGGCTACACCTTC	CASSDESLSGYTF
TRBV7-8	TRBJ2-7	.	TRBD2	TGTGCCAGCAGCACCCGGGACTACCGGCTAGAGCAGTACTTC	CASSTRDYRLEQYF
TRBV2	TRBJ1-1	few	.	TGTGCCAGCAGTGAAGGGTCAGGGTGGACTGAAGCTTTCTTT	CASSEGSGWTEAFF
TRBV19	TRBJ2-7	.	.	TGTGCCAGTAGTATACGTGTCAGCGAGCAGTACTTC	CASSIRVSEQYF
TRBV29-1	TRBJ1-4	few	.	TGCAGCGTTCCGGGGCAGTTTGGAGAAAAACTGTTTTTT	CSVPGQFGEKLFF
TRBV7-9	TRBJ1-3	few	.	TGTGCCAGCAGCTTGCTCGGATCTGGAAACACCATATATTTT	CASSLLGSGNTIYF
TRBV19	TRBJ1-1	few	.	TGTGCCAGTAGTTCAGGGAGGGGGAACACTGAAGCTTTCTTT	CASSSGRGNTEAFF
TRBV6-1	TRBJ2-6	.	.	TGTGCCAGCCGGTTCTCTGGGGCCAACGTCCTGACTTTC	CASRFSGANVLTF
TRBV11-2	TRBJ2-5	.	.	TGTGCCAGCAGCTTATACGCACCAAGCGCGTTGGCGGAGACCCAGTACTTC	CASSLYAPSALAETQYF
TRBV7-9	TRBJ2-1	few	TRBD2	TGTGCCAGCAGCCAAGGGACTAGCGGAAACAATGAGCAGTTCTTC	CASSQGTSGNNEQFF
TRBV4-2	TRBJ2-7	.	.	TGTGCCAGCAGCCAAGTGGAGCCGGACGGCGCCTACGAGCAGTACTTC	CASSQVEPDGAYEQYF
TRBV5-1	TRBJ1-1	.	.	TGCGCCAGCAGCCGCAACATGAACACTGAAGCTTTCTTT	CASSRNMNTEAFF
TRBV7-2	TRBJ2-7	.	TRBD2	TGTGCCAGCAGTGACCTGGGGACTAGCGGGAGAGAGCAGTACTTC	CASSDLGTSGREQYF
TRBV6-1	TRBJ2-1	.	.	TGTGCCAGCAGAATAGACGGCTACAATGAGCAGTTCTTC	CASRIDGYNEQFF
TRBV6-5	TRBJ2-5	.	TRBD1	TGTGCCAGCAGTTACTCGGGCAGGGGGCTGGGGGAGACCCAGTACTTC	CASSYSGRGLGETQYF
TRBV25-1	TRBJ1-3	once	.	TGTGCCAGCAGTGGGCTTGTCGGCTCTGGAAACACCATATATTTT	CASSGLVGSGNTIYF
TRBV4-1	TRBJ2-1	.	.	TGCGCCAGCAGCCAAGTAGACATTGTGTCCTACAATGAGCAGTTCTTC	CASSQVDIVSYNEQFF
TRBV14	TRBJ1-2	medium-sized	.	TGTGCCAGCAGCCCTCGCGTAACCGACTTCGGCTACACCTTC	CASSPRVTDFGYTF
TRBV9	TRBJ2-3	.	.	TGTGCCAGCAGCGTCGGATGGCTAGCGGATACGCAGTATTTT	CASSVGWLADTQYF
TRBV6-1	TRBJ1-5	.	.	TGTGCCAGCACCTTATCGTGGGGGGCCAGTCAGCCCCAGCATTTT	CASTLSWGASQPQHF
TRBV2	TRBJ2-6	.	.	TGTGCCAGCAGGGGGCTTGGGGCCAACGTCCTGACTTTC	CASRGLGANVLTF
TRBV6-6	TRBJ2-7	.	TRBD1	TGTGCCAGCAGACGGACAGGGGCACGTTTGGAGCAGTACTTC	CASRRTGARLEQYF
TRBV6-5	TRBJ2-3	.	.	TGTGCCAGCACCGGGAGTGGGGCAGATACGCAGTATTTT	CASTGSGADTQYF
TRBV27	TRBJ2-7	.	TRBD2	TGTGCCAGCAGTCCGTTGGGGGTCATAGCGGGCGGGACCTACGAGCAGTACTTC	CASSPLGVIAGGTYEQYF
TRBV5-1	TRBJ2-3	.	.	TGCGCCAGCAGCTTGCCTAGCACAGATACGCAGTATTTT	CASSLPSTDTQYF
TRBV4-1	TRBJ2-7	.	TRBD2	TGCGCCAGCAGCCACCTAGCGGGAGGGGTGAGGGAGCAGTACTTC	CASSHLAGGVREQYF
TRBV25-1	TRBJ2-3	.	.	TGTGCCAGCAGTGCGGGGGATACGCAGTATTTT	CASSAGDTQYF
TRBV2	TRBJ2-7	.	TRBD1	TGTGCCAGCAGTGTCAGGACGGGACAGGCCGGCGAGCAGTACTTC	CASSVRTGQAGEQYF
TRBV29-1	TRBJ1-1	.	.	TGCAGCGCCCTGCTGGGGGAAGGGGCTTTCTTT	CSALLGEGAFF
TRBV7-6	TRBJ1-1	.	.	TGTGCCAGCAGCGAGGGACCACGGCTGGGAGCTTTCTTT	CASSEGPRLGAFF
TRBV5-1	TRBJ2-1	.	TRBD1	TGCGCCAGCAGCTTGGGCACCGGGACAGGTCCTTTGGGTGGGCAGCAGTTCTTC	CASSLGTGTGPLGGQQFF
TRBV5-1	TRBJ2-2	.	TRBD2	TGCGCCAGCAGCTTGGGACTAGCAACCGGGGAGCTGTTTTTT	CASSLGLATGELFF
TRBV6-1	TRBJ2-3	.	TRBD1	TGTGCCAGCAATTTACAGGGGAACACGCAGTATTTT	CASNLQGNTQYF
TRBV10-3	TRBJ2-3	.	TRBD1	TGTGCCATCAGTGAGCCCTCGGGACAGGTCACAGATACGCAGTATTTT	CAISEPSGQVTDTQYF
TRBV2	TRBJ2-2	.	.	TGTGCCAGCAGCGACCCCAGGGGTACCGGGGAGCTGTTTTTT	CASSDPRGTGELFF
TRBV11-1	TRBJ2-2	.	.	TGTGCCAGCAGCTTAGTGAACAGTCACACCGGGGAGCTGTTTTTT	CASSLVNSHTGELFF
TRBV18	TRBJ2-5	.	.	TGTGCCAGCTCACCTCACGCCGACAGCCAAGAGACCCAGTACTTC	CASSPHADSQETQYF
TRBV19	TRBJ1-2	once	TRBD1	TGTGCCAGCCGGGACAGGGCGAATGGCTACACCTTC	CASRDRANGYTF
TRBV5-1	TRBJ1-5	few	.	TGCGCCAGCAGCTTGGCCAGCAATCAGCCCCAGCATTTT	CASSLASNQPQHF
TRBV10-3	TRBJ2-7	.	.	TGTGCCATCAGTGAATCGAGTACGGGGTCGGACGAGCAGTACTTC	CAISESSTGSDEQYF
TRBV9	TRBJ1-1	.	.	TGTGCCAGCAGCGTAGGTGTAGCCGAGAACACTGAAGCTTTCTTT	CASSVGVAENTEAFF
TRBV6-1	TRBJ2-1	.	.	TGTGCCAGCAGTGTCGGGCTAAGCAAGGGATACAATGAGCAGTTCTTC	CASSVGLSKGYNEQFF
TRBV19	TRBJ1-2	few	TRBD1	TGTGCCAGTAGTATCGACAGGGCGAAGAGCTACACCTTC	CASSIDRAKSYTF
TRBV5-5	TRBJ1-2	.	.	TGTGCCAGCAGCACCAACGACAGGACCAGCAGGACATTC	CASSTNDRTSRTF
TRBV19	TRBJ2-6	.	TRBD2	TGTGCCAGCAAAGACTGGCTAGCGGCATCTGGGGCCAACGTCCTGACTTTC	CASKDWLAASGANVLTF
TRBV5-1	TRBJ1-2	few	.	TGCGCCAGCAGCTTGGAAGGCCACTATGGCTACACCTTC	CASSLEGHYGYTF
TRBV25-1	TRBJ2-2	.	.	TGTGCCAGCAGTGAGGAGTTTGTGAACACCGGGGAGCTGTTTTTT	CASSEEFVNTGELFF
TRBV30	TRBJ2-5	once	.	TGTGCCTGGAGTGTAAAAGGGCGTAGGGAGACCCAGTACTTC	CAWSVKGRRETQYF
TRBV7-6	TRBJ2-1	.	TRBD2	TGTGCCAGCAGCTTAGGCGGCGGGAGGGCGGTCTACAATGAGCAGTTCTTC	CASSLGGGRAVYNEQFF
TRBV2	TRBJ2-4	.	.	TGTGCCAGCAGTCCCCGAGCTAGCGTTTTAGCCAAAAACATTCAGTACTTC	CASSPRASVLAKNIQYF
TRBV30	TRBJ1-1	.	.	TGTGCCTGGAGTGACGGGACTGAAGCTTTCTTT	CAWSDGTEAFF
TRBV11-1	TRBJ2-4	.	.	TGTGCCAGCAGCTCGCATAAAGCCAAAAACATTCAGTACTTC	CASSSHKAKNIQYF
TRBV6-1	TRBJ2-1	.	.	TGTGCCAGCAGTGACAAGGTCCAGCTGGATGAGCAGTTCTTC	CASSDKVQLDEQFF
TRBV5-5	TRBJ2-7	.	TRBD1	TGTGCCAGCAGCTTGGGGGACAGGGAGTTTTACGAGCAGTACTTC	CASSLGDREFYEQYF
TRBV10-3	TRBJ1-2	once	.	TGTGCCATCAGAGGTCCCACTAACTATGGCTACACCTTC	CAIRGPTNYGYTF
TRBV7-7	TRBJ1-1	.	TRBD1	TGTGCCAGCAGCACAGACAGGGGAGAAACTGAAGCTTTCTTT	CASSTDRGETEAFF